Listed below are T cell receptor beta chains from one sample, sequenced in a study of cytomegalovirus exposure and HLA in healthy donors. Produced via immunoSEQ multiplex PCR; TCRdb's table is partial and in-frame only. The data hold about 64,000 clones, with less than 80% observed a single time. Sequencing input: PBMCs. These receptors came from a woman aged 50 to 60 in good health and CMV-seronegative. Both conserved end residues are part of each CDR3. Each record gives: V gene, clone size, D gene, J gene, CDR3 DNA, CDR3 protein. A D gene is named only where the DNA matches it firmly. Only part of the rows carry a size: once, few, many, or a class if the clone is expanded.

TRBV6-5	-	-	TRBJ1-3	TGTGCCAGCAGTTACTCGATAACAGGAAACACCATATATTTT	CASSYSITGNTIYF
TRBV2	few	TRBD2	TRBJ2-4	TGTGCCAGCAGTGAAGCCGGGCTAGCGGGAGGAAACATTCAGTACTTC	CASSEAGLAGGNIQYF
TRBV28	-	-	TRBJ1-2	TGTGCCAGCACCCCCTCGGGCGGGTATGGCTACACCTTC	CASTPSGGYGYTF
TRBV9	-	TRBD2	TRBJ2-5	TGTGCCAGCAGCTCGGGACTAGGTGAAGAGACCCAGTACTTC	CASSSGLGEETQYF
TRBV5-1	-	-	TRBJ1-2	TGCGCCAGCAGCTTGGAACAGGGTCATAAGGGCTACACCTTC	CASSLEQGHKGYTF
TRBV7-3	-	-	TRBJ2-2	TGTGCCAGCAGCTCGGAGCGCCCCCCCGCCGGGGAGCTGTTTTTT	CASSSERPPAGELFF
TRBV7-9	-	TRBD2	TRBJ2-1	TGTGCCAGCAGCTTAGAGAATGGCGGGAGCTACAATGAGCAGTTCTTC	CASSLENGGSYNEQFF
TRBV29-1	-	TRBD1	TRBJ2-7	TGCAGCGTTGTTACGGGGACAGACTCCTACGAGCAGTACTTC	CSVVTGTDSYEQYF
TRBV5-6	-	-	TRBJ2-7	TGTGCCAGCAGCTCCCTCTCCTACGAGCAGTACTTC	CASSSLSYEQYF
TRBV5-1	-	TRBD1	TRBJ1-2	TGCGCCAGCAGGCGCGGGACAGATCTCTCTGGCTACACCTTC	CASRRGTDLSGYTF
TRBV10-3	-	TRBD1	TRBJ2-7	TGTGCCATCAGCGGACAGGGATACGAGCAGTACTTC	CAISGQGYEQYF
TRBV5-6	few	TRBD2	TRBJ2-1	TGTGCCAGCAGCTTGGACGGGAGGCGGTTCTTC	CASSLDGRRFF
TRBV4-3	few	-	TRBJ2-7	TGCGCCAGCAGCCAAGAGAACAGAGTGTACGAGCAGTACTTC	CASSQENRVYEQYF
TRBV7-8	-	TRBD2	TRBJ2-7	TGTGCCAGCAGCTCGACTAGCGGGAGTCTTCGGGAGCAGTACTTC	CASSSTSGSLREQYF
TRBV5-6	-	-	TRBJ1-2	TGTGCCAGCAGCCCGGGGAGGGGCCATGGCTACACCTTC	CASSPGRGHGYTF
TRBV2	-	-	TRBJ1-3	TGTGCCAGCAGTGGGCAGGGTGGAAACACCATATATTTT	CASSGQGGNTIYF
TRBV4-3	-	-	TRBJ1-1	TGCGCCAGCAGCCAAATGAGGGCAGGGGTAAATGAAGCTTTCTTT	CASSQMRAGVNEAFF
TRBV7-9	-	-	TRBJ1-2	TGTGCCAGCAGCTTAGATCTATATGGCTACACCTTC	CASSLDLYGYTF
TRBV15	-	-	TRBJ1-5	TGTGCCACCAGCAGAGATGTAAATCAGCCCCAGCATTTT	CATSRDVNQPQHF
TRBV5-1	-	TRBD1	TRBJ2-5	TGCGCCAGCAGGGATGGACAGGGGTTTTTTGGTGAGACCCAGTACTTC	CASRDGQGFFGETQYF
TRBV29-1	-	TRBD2	TRBJ2-3	TGCAGCGGGTTTGGCGGGAGCATCCCAGATACGCAGTATTTT	CSGFGGSIPDTQYF
TRBV5-6	-	-	TRBJ2-3	TGTGCCAGCAGCTTTCGGTGGGCCCTCCTCATCGCAGATACGCAGTATTTT	CASSFRWALLIADTQYF
TRBV14	few	-	TRBJ2-7	TGTGCCAGCAGCCAAGATGGGAGGTGGTTAGAGAGGTACGAGCAGTACTTC	CASSQDGRWLERYEQYF
TRBV20-1	-	-	TRBJ1-1	TGCAGTGCCGGAGAGAACACTGAAGCTTTCTTT	CSAGENTEAFF
TRBV5-4	-	TRBD2	TRBJ2-1	TGTGCCAGCAGCTTTGGCGGGACTAGCGGGTACAATGAGCAGTTCTTC	CASSFGGTSGYNEQFF
TRBV11-3	few	-	TRBJ1-1	TGTGCCAGCAGCCACCAGGTGAACACTGAAGCTTTCTTT	CASSHQVNTEAFF
TRBV7-2	-	TRBD1	TRBJ1-2	TGTGCCAGCAGCTACACAGGGGAGCGCACGGGCTACACCTTC	CASSYTGERTGYTF
TRBV6-6	-	-	TRBJ1-5	TGCGCGAACATGTGGGGCGGCAATCAGCCCCAGCATTTT	CANMWGGNQPQHF
TRBV18	-	-	TRBJ2-7	TGTGCCAGCTCACCACCCAGCGGTAGCTCCTACGAGCAGTACTTC	CASSPPSGSSYEQYF
TRBV29-1	-	TRBD1	TRBJ2-5	TGCAGCGTGAAGGACAGGGGCGATCAAGAGACCCAGTACTTC	CSVKDRGDQETQYF
TRBV7-3	-	TRBD2	TRBJ2-3	TGTGCCAGCAGCCCAGGGACTAGCGCAGATACGCAGTATTTT	CASSPGTSADTQYF
TRBV4-1	-	-	TRBJ1-1	TGCGCCAGCAGCCAAGATTCGGGGTCCCCAAAACCGAACACTGAAGCTTTCTTT	CASSQDSGSPKPNTEAFF
TRBV5-1	-	-	TRBJ2-1	TGCGCCAGCAGTAATACGGGACTTTATGAGCAGTTCTTC	CASSNTGLYEQFF
TRBV20-1	-	-	TRBJ2-1	TGCAGTGCCGCGAGAGATGAGCAGTTCTTC	CSAARDEQFF
TRBV29-1	-	-	TRBJ2-3	TGCAGCGTTGTTTTCGTCACAGATACGCAGTATTTT	CSVVFVTDTQYF
TRBV28	-	-	TRBJ1-2	TGTGCCAGCAGTGGCTTATCAAACTATGGCTACACCTTC	CASSGLSNYGYTF
TRBV9	-	TRBD2	TRBJ2-3	TGTGCCAGCAGCGGGAAAGCGGGAAACACAGATACGCAGTATTTT	CASSGKAGNTDTQYF
TRBV9	-	-	TRBJ2-2	TGTGCCAGCAGCGTAGCGGGGACTAACAGGGAAATGGGCACCGGGGAGCTGTTTTTT	CASSVAGTNREMGTGELFF
TRBV27	few	-	TRBJ2-1	TGTGCCAGCAGGAAAAATAGCGGCTACAATGAGCAGTTCTTC	CASRKNSGYNEQFF
TRBV30	-	-	TRBJ1-1	TGTGCCTGGAGTGTCGAACGCGGCACTGAAGCTTTCTTT	CAWSVERGTEAFF
TRBV29-1	-	-	TRBJ1-2	TGCAGCGCTGGCAACTATGGCTACACCTTC	CSAGNYGYTF
TRBV5-1	few	TRBD2	TRBJ2-5	TGCGCCAGCAGCTTCCTAGCGGGAGGGCCTCAACAAGAGACCCAGTACTTC	CASSFLAGGPQQETQYF
TRBV25-1	-	-	TRBJ1-2	TGTGCCAGCAGTGAGGACAGCGACTATGGCTACACCTTC	CASSEDSDYGYTF
TRBV5-6	-	-	TRBJ2-7	TGTGCCAGCGCATCGGGCTACGAGCAGTACTTC	CASASGYEQYF
TRBV4-3	-	-	TRBJ2-1	TGCGCCAGCAGCCAAGGGAGCTCCTCCTACAATGAGCAGTTCTTC	CASSQGSSSYNEQFF
TRBV29-1	-	-	TRBJ2-7	TGCAGCGTTGCCTACAGGGTTGGCGAGCAGTACTTC	CSVAYRVGEQYF
TRBV7-9	few	-	TRBJ1-4	TGTGCCAGCAGCATGCCAAGCACAACTAATGAAAAACTGTTTTTT	CASSMPSTTNEKLFF
TRBV11-3	-	-	TRBJ2-3	TGTGCCAGCAGCTTAGTCTCGCAGAGCACAGATACGCAGTATTTT	CASSLVSQSTDTQYF
TRBV2	-	TRBD1	TRBJ1-6	TGTGCCAGCAGCATAGGGGGCAATAATTCACCCCTCCACTTT	CASSIGGNNSPLHF
TRBV6-6	-	-	TRBJ2-7	TGTGCCAGCGGACTGAAGACAGGACCCGGCTACGAGCAGTACTTC	CASGLKTGPGYEQYF
TRBV4-3	-	TRBD1	TRBJ2-7	TGCGCCAGCAGCCAGGTCCACAGGGGGGCCGAGCAGTACTTC	CASSQVHRGAEQYF
TRBV6-5	-	-	TRBJ2-1	TGTGCCAGCAGTTACATGCTAGCTTCGAATGATGAGCAGTTCTTC	CASSYMLASNDEQFF